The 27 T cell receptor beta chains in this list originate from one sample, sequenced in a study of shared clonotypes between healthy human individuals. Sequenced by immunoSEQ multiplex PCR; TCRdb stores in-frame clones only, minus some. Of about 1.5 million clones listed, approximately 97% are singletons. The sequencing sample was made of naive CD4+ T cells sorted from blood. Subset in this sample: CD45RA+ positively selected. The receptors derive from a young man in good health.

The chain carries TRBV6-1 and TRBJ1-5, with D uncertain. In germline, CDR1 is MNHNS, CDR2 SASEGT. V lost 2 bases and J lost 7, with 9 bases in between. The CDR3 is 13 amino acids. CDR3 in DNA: TGTGCCAGCAGTGAAACGGGTCTCCAGCCCCAGCATTTT. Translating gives CASSETGLQPQHF.

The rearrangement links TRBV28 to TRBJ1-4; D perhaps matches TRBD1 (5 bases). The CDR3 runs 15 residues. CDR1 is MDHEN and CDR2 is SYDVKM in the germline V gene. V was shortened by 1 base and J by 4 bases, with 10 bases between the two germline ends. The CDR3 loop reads CASSLSQGLNEKLFF. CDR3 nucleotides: TGTGCCAGCAGTTTATCCCAGGGACTTAATGAAAAACTGTTTTTT.

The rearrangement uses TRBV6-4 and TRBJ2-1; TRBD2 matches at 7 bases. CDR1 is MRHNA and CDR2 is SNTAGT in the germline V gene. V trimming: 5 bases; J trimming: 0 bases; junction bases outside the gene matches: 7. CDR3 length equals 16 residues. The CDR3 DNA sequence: TGTGCCAGCAGTACTAGCGTTACAAGCTCCTACAATGAGCAGTTCTTC. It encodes CASSTSVTSSYNEQFF.

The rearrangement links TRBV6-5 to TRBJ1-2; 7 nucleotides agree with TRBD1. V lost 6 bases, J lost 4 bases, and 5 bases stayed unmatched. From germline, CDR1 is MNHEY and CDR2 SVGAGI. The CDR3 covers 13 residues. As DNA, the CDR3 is TGTGCCAGCAGACGGGGACAGACCTATGGCTACACCTTC. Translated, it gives CASRRGQTYGYTF.

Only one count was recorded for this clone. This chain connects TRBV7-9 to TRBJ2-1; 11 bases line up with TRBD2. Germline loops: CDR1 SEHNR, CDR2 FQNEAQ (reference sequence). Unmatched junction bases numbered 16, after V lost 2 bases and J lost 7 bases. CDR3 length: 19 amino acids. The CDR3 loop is CASSLNRELAGGGWNEQFF. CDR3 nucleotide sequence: TGTGCCAGCAGCTTAAATCGTGAGCTAGCGGGAGGTGGTTGGAATGAGCAGTTCTTC.

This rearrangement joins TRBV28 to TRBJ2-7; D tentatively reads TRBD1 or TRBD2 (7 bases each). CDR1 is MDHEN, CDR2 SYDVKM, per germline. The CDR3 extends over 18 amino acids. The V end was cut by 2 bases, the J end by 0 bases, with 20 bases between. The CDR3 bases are TGTGCCAGCAGTTTAATAGGGGGAGGGGGCGGTAGCTCCTACGAGCAGTACTTC. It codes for CASSLIGGGGGSSYEQYF.

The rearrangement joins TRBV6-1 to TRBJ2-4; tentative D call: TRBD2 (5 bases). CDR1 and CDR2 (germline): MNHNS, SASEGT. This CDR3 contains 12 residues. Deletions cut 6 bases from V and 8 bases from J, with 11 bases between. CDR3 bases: TGTGCCAGCAGGGCGGAGGATTACATTCAGTACTTC. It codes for CASRAEDYIQYF.

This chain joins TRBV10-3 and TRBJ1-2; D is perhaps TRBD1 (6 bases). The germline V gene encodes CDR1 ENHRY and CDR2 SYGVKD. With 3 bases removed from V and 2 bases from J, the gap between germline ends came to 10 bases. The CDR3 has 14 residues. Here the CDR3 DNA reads TGTGCCATCAGTGATTGGGGGGCCAACTATGGCTACACCTTC. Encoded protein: CAISDWGANYGYTF.

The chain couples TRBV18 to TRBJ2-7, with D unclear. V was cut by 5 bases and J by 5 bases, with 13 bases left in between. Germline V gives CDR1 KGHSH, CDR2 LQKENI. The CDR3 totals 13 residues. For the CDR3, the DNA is TGTGCCAGCTCATCGGTCAACCTTAACGAGCAGTACTTC. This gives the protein CASSSVNLNEQYF.

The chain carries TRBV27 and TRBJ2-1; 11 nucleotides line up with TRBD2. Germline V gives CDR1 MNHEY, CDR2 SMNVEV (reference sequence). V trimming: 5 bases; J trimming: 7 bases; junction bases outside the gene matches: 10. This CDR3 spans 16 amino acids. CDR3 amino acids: CASSPPTSGSWNEQFF. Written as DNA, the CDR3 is TGTGCCAGCAGTCCCCCCACTAGCGGGAGTTGGAATGAGCAGTTCTTC.

This CDR3 is CASSTLGQGSRGNQPQHF. Here the CDR3 DNA reads TGTGCCAGCTCAACCTTGGGACAGGGGAGTCGAGGCAATCAGCCCCAGCATTTT. The chain has TRBV18 and TRBJ1-5, with 10 bases lining up with TRBD1. This CDR3 spans 18 amino acids. The V segment lost 5 bases and the J segment 2 bases; nucleotides outside the gene matches: 12. Germline CDR1 reads KGHSH; CDR2 reads LQKENI. The full variable domain, its missing parts supplied by reference TRBV18 and TRBJ1-5, is NAGVMQNPRHLVRRRGQEARLRCSPMKGHSHVYWYRQLPEEGLKFMVYLQKENIIDESGMPKERFSAEFPKEGPSILRIQQVVRGDSAAYFCASSTLGQGSRGNQPQHFGDGTRLSIL.

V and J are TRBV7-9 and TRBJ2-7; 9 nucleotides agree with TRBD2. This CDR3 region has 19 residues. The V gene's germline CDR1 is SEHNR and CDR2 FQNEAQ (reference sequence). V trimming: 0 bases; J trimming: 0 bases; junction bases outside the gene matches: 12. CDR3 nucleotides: TGTGCCAGCAGCTTAGCGCATCAGCGAACTAGCGGGTCCTCCTACGAGCAGTACTTC. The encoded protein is CASSLAHQRTSGSSYEQYF.

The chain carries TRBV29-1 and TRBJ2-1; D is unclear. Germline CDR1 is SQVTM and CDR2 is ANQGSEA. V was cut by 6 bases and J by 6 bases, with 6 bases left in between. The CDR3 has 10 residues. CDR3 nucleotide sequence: TGCAGCGTAGACACCAATGAGCAGTTCTTC. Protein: CSVDTNEQFF.

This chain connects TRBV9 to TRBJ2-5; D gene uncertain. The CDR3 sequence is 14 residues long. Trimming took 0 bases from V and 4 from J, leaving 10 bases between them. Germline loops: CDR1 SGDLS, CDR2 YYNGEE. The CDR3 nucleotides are TGTGCCAGCAGCGTAGGTAATCGAATAGAGACCCAGTACTTC. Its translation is CASSVGNRIETQYF.

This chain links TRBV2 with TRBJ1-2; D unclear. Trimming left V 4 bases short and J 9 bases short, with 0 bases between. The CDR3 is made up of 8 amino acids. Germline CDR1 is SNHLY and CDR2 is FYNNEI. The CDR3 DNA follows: TGTGCCAGCAGTGGCTACACCTTC. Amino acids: CASSGYTF.

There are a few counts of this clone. CDR3 loop: CASSHGTSGSTDTQYF. CDR3 bases: TGTGCCAGCAGCCACGGGACTAGCGGGAGCACAGATACGCAGTATTTT. V usage is TRBV5-4 and J usage is TRBJ2-3; 12 nucleotides line up with TRBD2. Germline loops: CDR1 SGHNT, CDR2 YYREEE (reference sequence). V trimming: 4 bases; J trimming: 0 bases; junction bases outside the gene matches: 3. The CDR3 runs to 16 residues.

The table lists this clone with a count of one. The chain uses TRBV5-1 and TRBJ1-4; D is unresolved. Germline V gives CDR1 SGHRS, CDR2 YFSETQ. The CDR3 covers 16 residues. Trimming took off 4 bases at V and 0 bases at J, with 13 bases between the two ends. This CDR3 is CASSPYPSATNEKLFF. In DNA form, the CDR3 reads TGCGCCAGCAGCCCCTATCCATCCGCAACTAATGAAAAACTGTTTTTT. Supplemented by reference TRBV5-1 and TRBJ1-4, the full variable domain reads KAGVTQTPRYLIKTRGQQVTLSCSPISGHRSVSWYQQTPGQGLQFLFEYFSETQRNKGNFPGRFSGRQFSNSRSEMNVSTLELGDSALYLCASSPYPSATNEKLFFGSGTQLSVL.

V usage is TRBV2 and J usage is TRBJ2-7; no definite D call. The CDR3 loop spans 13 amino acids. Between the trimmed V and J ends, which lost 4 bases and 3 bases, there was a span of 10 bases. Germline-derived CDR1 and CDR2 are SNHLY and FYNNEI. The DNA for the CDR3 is TGTGCCAGCAGTGGGCGCTCTTTCTACGAGCAGTACTTC. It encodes CASSGRSFYEQYF.

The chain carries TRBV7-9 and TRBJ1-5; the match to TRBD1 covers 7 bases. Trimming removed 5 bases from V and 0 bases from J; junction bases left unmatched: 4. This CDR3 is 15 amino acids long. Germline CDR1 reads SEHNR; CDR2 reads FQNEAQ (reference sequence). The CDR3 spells CASSLDRVSNQPQHF. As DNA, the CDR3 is TGTGCCAGCAGCCTCGACAGGGTTAGCAATCAGCCCCAGCATTTT.

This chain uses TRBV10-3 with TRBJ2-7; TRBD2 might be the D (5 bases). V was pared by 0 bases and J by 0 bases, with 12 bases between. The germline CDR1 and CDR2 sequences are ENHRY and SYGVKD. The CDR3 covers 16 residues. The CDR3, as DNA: TGTGCCATCAGTGAGTCGCCAGCGGTCCTCTCCTACGAGCAGTACTTC. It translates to CAISESPAVLSYEQYF.

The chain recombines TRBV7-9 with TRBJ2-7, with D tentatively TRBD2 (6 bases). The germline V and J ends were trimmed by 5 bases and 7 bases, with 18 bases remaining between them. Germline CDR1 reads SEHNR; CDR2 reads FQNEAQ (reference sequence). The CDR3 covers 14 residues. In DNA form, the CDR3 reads TGTGCCAGCAGCCGGAGGGAGTTGTCTGGGGAGCAGTACTTC. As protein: CASSRRELSGEQYF.

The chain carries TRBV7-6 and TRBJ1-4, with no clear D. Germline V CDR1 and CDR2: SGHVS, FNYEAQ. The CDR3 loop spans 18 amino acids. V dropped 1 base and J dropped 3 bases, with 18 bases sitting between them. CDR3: CASSLGARAPRANEKLFF. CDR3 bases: TGTGCCAGCAGCTTAGGCGCCCGGGCCCCGCGAGCTAATGAAAAACTGTTTTTT.

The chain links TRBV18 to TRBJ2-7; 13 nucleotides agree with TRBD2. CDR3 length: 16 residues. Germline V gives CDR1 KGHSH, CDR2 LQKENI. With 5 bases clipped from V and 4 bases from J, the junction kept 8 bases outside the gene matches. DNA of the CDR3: TGTGCCAGCTCATTGAACGGACTAGCGGGAGATTACGAGCAGTACTTC. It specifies CASSLNGLAGDYEQYF.

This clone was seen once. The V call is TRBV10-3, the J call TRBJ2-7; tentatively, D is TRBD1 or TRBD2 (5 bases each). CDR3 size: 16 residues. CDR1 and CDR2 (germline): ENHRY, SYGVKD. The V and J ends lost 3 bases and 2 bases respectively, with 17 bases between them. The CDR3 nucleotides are TGTGCCATCAGTGAAAACTCACCGGGACCCACCTACGAGCAGTACTTC. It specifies CAISENSPGPTYEQYF.

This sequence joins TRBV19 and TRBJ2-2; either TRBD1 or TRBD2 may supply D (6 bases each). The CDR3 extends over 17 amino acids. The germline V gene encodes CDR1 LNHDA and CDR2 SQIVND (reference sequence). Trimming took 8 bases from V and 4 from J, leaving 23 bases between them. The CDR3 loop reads CASLVGGPGSSTGELFF. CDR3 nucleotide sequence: TGTGCCAGTCTGGTGGGGGGCCCAGGGTCGAGCACCGGGGAGCTGTTTTTT. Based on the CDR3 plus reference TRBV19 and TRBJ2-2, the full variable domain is DGGITQSPKYLFRKEGQNVTLSCEQNLNHDAMYWYRQDPGQGLRLIYYSQIVNDFQKGDIAEGYSVSREKKESFPLTVTSAQKNPTAFYLCASLVGGPGSSTGELFFGEGSRLTVL.

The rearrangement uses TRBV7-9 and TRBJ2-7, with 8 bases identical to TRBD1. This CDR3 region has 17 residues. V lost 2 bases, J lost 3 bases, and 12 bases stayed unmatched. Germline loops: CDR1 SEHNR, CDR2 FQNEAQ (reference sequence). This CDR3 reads CASSLLRSGTGLYEQYF. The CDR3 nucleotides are TGTGCCAGCAGCTTACTACGATCCGGGACAGGCCTCTACGAGCAGTACTTC.

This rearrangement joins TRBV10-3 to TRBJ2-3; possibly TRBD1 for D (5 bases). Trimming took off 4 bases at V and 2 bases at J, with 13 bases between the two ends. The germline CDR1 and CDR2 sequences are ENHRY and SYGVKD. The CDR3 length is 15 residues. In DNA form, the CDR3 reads TGTGCCATCAGTGGGGTCCAGGGCATCACAGATACGCAGTATTTT. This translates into CAISGVQGITDTQYF.